Included here is one T cell receptor beta chain sequence, with context. Its target is unknown. Germline loops: CDR1 SNHLY, CDR2 FYNNEI. V was clipped by 5 bases and J by 4 bases; unmatched bases: 4. There are 13 residues in the CDR3. Profiling relied on immunoSEQ multiplex PCR, and the TCRdb table lists in-frame clones only, not all of them. Among approximately 29,000 clones, 70% to 80% were seen once, and the ten largest hold around 0.56%. The entry originates in a study of PD-1 blockade in classical Hodgkin lymphoma. Points from the study as a whole: Repertoires differed for reasons still undefined, possibly disease activity or prior therapy.

Time point in this sample: cycle 4 day 1 (C4D1), after more than five weeks of nivolumab. Every patient had relapsed following autologous stem cell transplantation, and cohorts differed in brentuximab vedotin exposure. CD4+ T cells were purified from thawed PBMCs by magnetic negative selection. The chain uses TRBV2 and TRBJ1-2, with 7 bases that match TRBD1. This clonotype originated in a human donor with classical Hodgkin lymphoma. The sample consisted of CD4+ T cells from blood, taken before the fourth cycle of nivolumab. The CDR3 DNA is TGTGCCAGCAGTTTCGACAGGGCCTATGGCTACACCTTC. Its protein product is CASSFDRAYGYTF.